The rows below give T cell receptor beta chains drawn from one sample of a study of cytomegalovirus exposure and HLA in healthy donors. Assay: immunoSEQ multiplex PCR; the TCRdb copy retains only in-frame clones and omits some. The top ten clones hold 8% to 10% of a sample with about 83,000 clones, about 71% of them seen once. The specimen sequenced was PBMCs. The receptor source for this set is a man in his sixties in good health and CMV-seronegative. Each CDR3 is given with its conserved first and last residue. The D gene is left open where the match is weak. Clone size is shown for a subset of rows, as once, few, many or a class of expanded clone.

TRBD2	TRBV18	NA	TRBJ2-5	CASSPRGLAGETQYF	TGTGCCAGCTCACCACGGGGACTAGCCGGGGAGACCCAGTACTTC
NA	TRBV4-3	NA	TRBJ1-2	CASSQDTQGYGYTF	TGCGCCAGCAGCCAAGATACGCAGGGGTATGGCTACACCTTC
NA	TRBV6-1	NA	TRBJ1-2	CASSERYGYTF	TGTGCCAGCAGTGAGCGCTATGGCTACACCTTC
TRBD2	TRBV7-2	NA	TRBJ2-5	CASSLDSGGGMATQYF	TGTGCCAGCAGCTTAGACAGCGGGGGGGGAATGGCGACCCAGTACTTC
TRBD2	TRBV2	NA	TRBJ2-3	CASSEVVGGRTTDTQYF	TGTGCCAGCAGTGAGGTAGTTGGCGGGAGGACCACAGATACGCAGTATTTT
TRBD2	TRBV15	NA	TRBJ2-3	CATSAASGLSTDTQYF	TGTGCCACCAGCGCCGCTAGCGGGCTTAGCACAGATACGCAGTATTTT
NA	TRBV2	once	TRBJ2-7	CASQVGGPSSYEQYF	TGTGCCAGCCAAGTTGGGGGCCCAAGCTCCTACGAGCAGTACTTC
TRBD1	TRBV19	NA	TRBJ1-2	CASSIDGTGGSYTF	TGTGCCAGTAGTATAGATGGGACAGGAGGGAGCTACACCTTC
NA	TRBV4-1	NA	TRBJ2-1	CASSQEGVGQEQFF	TGCGCCAGCAGCCAAGAAGGTGTGGGACAAGAGCAGTTCTTC
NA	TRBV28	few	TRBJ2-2	CASSLDPGRSGELFF	TGTGCCAGCAGTTTAGACCCGGGGAGGTCCGGGGAGCTGTTTTTT
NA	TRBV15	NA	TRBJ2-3	CATHTGVSTDTQYF	TGTGCCACTCACACGGGGGTTAGCACAGATACGCAGTATTTT
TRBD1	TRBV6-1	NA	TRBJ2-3	CASSPTGEVTDTQYF	TGTGCCAGCAGCCCGACAGGGGAGGTCACAGATACGCAGTATTTT
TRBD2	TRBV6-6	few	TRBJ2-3	CASRTWEGSTDTQYF	TGTGCCAGCAGGACGTGGGAGGGTAGCACAGATACGCAGTATTTT
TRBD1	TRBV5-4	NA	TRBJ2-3	CASSLVGDRGDDTQYF	TGTGCCAGCAGCTTGGTTGGAGACAGGGGCGACGATACGCAGTATTTT
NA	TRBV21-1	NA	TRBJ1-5	CASSSRLTGRIGNQPQHF	TGTGCCAGCAGCTCCCGCTTGACAGGGAGGATAGGCAATCAGCCCCAGCATTTT
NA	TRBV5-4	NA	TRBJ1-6	CASSSGTPKADNSPLHF	TGTGCCAGCAGCTCCGGGACACCTAAAGCGGATAATTCACCCCTCCACTTT
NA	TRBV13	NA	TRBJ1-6	CASSGGRSNSPLHF	TGTGCCAGCAGCGGGGGGAGGTCGAATTCACCCCTCCACTTT
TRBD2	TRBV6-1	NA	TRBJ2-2	CASSLRGVGELFF	TGTGCCAGCAGTCTCCGGGGGGTCGGGGAGCTGTTTTTT
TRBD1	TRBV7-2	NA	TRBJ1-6	CASSPGQAEPPLHF	TGTGCCAGCAGCCCCGGACAGGCCGAACCGCCCCTCCACTTT
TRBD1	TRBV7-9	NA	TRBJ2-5	CASSLETGAVETQYF	TGTGCCAGCAGCTTAGAGACAGGGGCTGTGGAGACCCAGTACTTC
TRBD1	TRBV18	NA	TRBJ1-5	CASSLGGGDQPQHF	TGTGCCAGCTCACTAGGGGGCGGCGACCAGCCCCAGCATTTT
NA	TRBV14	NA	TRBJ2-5	CASSQERATQYF	TGTGCCAGCAGCCAAGAGAGGGCGACCCAGTACTTC
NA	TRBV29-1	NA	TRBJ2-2	CSVSGYARAGELFF	TGCAGCGTTTCCGGCTACGCCCGGGCCGGGGAGCTGTTTTTT
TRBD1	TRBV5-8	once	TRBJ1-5	CASSLVVWTGASNQPQHF	TGTGCCAGCAGCTTGGTGGTATGGACAGGGGCTAGCAATCAGCCCCAGCATTTT
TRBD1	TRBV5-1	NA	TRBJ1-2	CASSPGTGAYTF	TGCGCCAGCAGCCCCGGGACAGGGGCTTACACCTTC
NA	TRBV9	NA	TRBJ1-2	CASSVAQGPYGYTF	TGTGCCAGCAGCGTAGCGCAGGGGCCCTATGGCTACACCTTC